This paragraph covers one T cell receptor beta chain sequence. The antigen remains unidentified. Investigators divided CD4+ cells into CD45RA+ naive and CD45RA-negative memory subsets. Germline values: CDR1 MNHNS, CDR2 SASEGT. The V gene lost 4 bases and the J gene lost 8 bases, with 11 bases spanning the gap. CDR3 length: 13 residues. The sample comes from a study of shared clonotypes between healthy human individuals. General study results and limits: Generally, estimated richness proved larger in naive subsets than it did in memory subsets. Sampling covered nothing but blood. Tissue TCR repertoires likely differ from those found in blood.

Only in-frame clones appear in the TCRdb table, and some are missing; sequencing was by immunoSEQ multiplex PCR. The sample has roughly 1 million clones, 75% to 80% seen once. The sample comprised memory CD4+ T cells from PBMCs. Subset here: CD45RA-negative fraction. V is TRBV6-1 and J is TRBJ1-4; the D is unclear. This sequence originates from a man aged 18-30 years in good health. Some clones in this sample may be carry-over from other donors' samples. The CDR3 DNA reads as TGTGCCAGCAGTGGGGCAGTTAAAGAAAAACTGTTTTTT. It specifies CASSGAVKEKLFF.